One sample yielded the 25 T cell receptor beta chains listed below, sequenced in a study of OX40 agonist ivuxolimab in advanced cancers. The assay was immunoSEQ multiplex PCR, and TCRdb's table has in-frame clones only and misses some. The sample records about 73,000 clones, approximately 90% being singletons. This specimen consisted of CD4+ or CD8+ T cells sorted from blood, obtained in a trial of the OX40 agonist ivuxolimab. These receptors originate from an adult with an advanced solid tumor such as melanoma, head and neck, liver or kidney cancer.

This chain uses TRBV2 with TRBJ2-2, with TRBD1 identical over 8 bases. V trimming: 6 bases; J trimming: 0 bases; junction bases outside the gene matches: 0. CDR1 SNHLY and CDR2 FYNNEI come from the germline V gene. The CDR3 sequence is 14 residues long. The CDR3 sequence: CASRTGANTGELFF. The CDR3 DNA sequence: TGTGCCAGCAGGACAGGGGCGAACACCGGGGAGCTGTTTTTT.

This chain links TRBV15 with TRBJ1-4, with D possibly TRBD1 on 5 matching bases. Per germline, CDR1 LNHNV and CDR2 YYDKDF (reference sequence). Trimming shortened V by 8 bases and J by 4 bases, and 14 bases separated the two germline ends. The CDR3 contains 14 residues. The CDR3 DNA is TGTGCCACCGATGTCCAGGGAGATAATGAAAAACTGTTTTTT. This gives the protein CATDVQGDNEKLFF.

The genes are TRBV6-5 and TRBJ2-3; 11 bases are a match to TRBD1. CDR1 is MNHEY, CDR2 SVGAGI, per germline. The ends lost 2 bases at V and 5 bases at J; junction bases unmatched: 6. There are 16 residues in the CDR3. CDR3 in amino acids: CASSYGTGGGRDTQYF. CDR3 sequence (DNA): TGTGCCAGCAGTTACGGGACAGGGGGGGGTAGAGATACGCAGTATTTT.

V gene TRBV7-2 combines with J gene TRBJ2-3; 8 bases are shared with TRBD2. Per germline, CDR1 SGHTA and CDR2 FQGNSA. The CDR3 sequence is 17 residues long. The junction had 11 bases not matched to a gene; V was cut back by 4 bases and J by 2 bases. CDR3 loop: CASSSDLLAGLTDTQYF. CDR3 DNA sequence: TGTGCCAGCAGCTCCGACTTGCTAGCGGGTCTCACAGATACGCAGTATTTT.

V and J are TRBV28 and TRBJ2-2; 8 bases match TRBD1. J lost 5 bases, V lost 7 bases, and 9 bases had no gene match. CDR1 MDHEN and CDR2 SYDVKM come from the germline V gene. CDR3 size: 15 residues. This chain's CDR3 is CASILAGGATGELFF. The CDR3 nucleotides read TGTGCCAGCATACTGGCAGGGGGCGCGACCGGGGAGCTGTTTTTT.

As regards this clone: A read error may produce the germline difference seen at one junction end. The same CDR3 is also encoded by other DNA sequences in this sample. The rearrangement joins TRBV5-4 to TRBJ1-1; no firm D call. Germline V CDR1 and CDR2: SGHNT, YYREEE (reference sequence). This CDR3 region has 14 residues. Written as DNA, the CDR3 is TGTGCCAGTAGCTTGTCGGTCTTGAACACTGAAGCTTTCTTT. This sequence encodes CASSLSVLNTEAFF.

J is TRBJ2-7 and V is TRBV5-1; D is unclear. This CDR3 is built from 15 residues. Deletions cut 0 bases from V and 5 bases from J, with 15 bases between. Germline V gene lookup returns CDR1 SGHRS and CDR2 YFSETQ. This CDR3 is CASSLEGSTVNEQYF. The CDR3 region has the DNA TGCGCCAGCAGCTTGGAAGGGTCGACGGTCAACGAGCAGTACTTC.

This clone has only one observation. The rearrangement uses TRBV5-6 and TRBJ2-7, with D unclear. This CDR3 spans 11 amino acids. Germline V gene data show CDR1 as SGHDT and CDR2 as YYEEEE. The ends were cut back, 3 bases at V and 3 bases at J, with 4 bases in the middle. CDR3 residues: CASSYLYEQYF. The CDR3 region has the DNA TGTGCCAGCAGCTATCTCTACGAGCAGTACTTC.

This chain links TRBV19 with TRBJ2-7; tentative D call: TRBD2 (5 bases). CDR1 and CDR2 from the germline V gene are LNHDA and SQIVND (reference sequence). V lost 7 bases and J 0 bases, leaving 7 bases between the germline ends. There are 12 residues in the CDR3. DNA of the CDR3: TGTGCCAGTATGGGAGACTCCTACGAGCAGTACTTC. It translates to CASMGDSYEQYF.

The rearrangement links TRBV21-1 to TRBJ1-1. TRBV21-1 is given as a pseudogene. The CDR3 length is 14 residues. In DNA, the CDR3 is TGTGCCAGCAGCAAAGTTGTCGGCGATGCTGAAGCTTTCTTT. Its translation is CASSKVVGDAEAFF.

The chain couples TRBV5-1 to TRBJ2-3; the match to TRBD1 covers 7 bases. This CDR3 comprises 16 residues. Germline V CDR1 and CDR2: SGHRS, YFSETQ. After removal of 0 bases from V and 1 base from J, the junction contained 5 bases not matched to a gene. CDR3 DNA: TGCGCCAGCAGCTTGGAAGGACAGGAACGCACAGATACGCAGTATTTT. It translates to CASSLEGQERTDTQYF. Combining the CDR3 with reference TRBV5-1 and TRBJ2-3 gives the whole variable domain KAGVTQTPRYLIKTRGQQVTLSCSPISGHRSVSWYQQTPGQGLQFLFEYFSETQRNKGNFPGRFSGRQFSNSRSEMNVSTLELGDSALYLCASSLEGQERTDTQYFGPGTRLTVL.

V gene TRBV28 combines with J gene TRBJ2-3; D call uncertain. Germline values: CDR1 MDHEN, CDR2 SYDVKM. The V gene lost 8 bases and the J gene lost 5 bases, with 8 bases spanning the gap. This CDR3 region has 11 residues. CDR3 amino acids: CASRMQDTQYF. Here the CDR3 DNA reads TGTGCCAGCCGGATGCAAGATACGCAGTATTTT.

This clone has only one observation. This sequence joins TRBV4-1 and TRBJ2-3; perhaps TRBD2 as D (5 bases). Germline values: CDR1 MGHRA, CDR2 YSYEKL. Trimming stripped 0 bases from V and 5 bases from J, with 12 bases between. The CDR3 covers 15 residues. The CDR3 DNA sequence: TGCGCCAGCAGCCAAGATGGGGTTCGGGGAGATACGCAGTATTTT. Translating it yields CASSQDGVRGDTQYF.

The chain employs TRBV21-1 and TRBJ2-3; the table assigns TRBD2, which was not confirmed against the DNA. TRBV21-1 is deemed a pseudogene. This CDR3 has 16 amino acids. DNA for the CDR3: TGTGCCAGCAGCAATGAGACTAGCGGGGAGAGAGATACGCAGTATTTT. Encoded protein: CASSNETSGERDTQYF.

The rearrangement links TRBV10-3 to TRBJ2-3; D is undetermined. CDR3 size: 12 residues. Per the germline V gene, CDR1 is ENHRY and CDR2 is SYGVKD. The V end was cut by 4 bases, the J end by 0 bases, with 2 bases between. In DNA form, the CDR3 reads TGTGCCATCAGTGCGAGCACAGATACGCAGTATTTT. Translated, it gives CAISASTDTQYF.

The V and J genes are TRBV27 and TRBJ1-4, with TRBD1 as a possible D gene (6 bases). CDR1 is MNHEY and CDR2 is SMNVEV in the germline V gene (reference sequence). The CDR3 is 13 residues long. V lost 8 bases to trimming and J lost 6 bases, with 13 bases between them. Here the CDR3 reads CASRRGGHEKLFF. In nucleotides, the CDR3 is TGTGCCAGCCGCCGGGGGGGCCATGAAAAACTGTTTTTT.

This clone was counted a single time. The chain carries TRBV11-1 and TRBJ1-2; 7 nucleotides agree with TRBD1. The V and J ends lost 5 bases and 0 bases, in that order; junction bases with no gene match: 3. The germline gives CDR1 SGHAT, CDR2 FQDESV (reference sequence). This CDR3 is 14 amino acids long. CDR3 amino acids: CASSRTGSNYGYTF. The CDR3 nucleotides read TGTGCCAGCAGCCGGACAGGATCTAACTATGGCTACACCTTC.

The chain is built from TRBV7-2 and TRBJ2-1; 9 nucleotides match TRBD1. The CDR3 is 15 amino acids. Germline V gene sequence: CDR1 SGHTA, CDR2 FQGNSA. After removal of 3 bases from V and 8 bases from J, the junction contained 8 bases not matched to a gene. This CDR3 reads CASSFGTGRVDEQFF. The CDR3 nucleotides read TGTGCCAGCAGCTTCGGGACAGGGAGAGTCGATGAGCAGTTCTTC.

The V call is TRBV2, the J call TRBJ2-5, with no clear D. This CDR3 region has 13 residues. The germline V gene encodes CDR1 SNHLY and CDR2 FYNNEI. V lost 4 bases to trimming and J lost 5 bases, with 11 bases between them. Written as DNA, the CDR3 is TGTGCCAGCAGTGTATTACAGTGGGAGACCCAGTACTTC. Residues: CASSVLQWETQYF.

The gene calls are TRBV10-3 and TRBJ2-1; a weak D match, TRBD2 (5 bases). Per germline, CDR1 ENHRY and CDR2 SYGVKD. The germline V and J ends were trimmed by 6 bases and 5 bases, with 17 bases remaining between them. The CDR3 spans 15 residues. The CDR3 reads CAIRAASSKNNEQFF. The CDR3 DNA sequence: TGTGCCATCAGGGCGGCTAGCTCCAAAAACAATGAGCAGTTCTTC.

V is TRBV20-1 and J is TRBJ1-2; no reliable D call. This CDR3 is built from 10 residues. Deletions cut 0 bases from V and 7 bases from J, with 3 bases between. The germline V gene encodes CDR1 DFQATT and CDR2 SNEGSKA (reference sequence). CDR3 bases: TGCAGTGCTAGAGAACGTGGCTACACCTTC. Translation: CSARERGYTF.

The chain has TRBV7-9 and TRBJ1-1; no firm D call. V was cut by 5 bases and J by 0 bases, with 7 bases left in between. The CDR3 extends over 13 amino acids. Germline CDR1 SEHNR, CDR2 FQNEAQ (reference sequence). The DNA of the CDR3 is TGTGCCAGCAGCCAACAGCTGAACACTGAAGCTTTCTTT. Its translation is CASSQQLNTEAFF.

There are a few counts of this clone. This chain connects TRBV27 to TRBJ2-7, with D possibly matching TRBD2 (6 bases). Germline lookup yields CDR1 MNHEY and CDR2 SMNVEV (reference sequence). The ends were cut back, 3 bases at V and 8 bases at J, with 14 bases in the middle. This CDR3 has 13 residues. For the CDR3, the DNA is TGTGCCAGCAGTTTTTTCGCTAGCGCACAGCAGTACTTC. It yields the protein CASSFFASAQQYF.

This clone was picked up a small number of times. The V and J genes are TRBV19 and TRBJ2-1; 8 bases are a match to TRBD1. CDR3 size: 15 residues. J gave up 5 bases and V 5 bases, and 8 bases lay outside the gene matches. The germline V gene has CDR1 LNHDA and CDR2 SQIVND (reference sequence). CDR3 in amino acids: CASSLRDRFNNEQFF. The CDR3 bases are TGTGCCAGTAGTCTCCGGGACAGGTTCAACAATGAGCAGTTCTTC.

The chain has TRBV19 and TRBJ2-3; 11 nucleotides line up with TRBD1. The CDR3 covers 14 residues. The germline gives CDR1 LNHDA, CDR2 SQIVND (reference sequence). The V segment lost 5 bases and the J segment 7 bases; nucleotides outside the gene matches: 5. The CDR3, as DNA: TGTGCCAGTAGTCCTGGACAGGGGGCAAATACGCAGTATTTT. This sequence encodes CASSPGQGANTQYF.